This is a list of T cell receptor beta chains from one sample in a study of shared clonotypes between healthy human individuals. Profiled with immunoSEQ multiplex PCR; TCRdb holds only in-frame clones, not every one. The sample has about a million clones; under 80% are singletons. The sample consisted of memory CD4+ T cells sorted from blood. All receptors come from a young man in good health. Each CDR3 is given with its conserved first and last residue. D genes are given only for firm matches. Size is stated for part of the rows, as once, few or many counts, or as a class when the clone is expanded.

clone size	J gene	V gene	D gene	CDR3 protein	CDR3 DNA
few	TRBJ2-3	TRBV6-1	.	CASSISNTQYF	TGTGCCAGCAGTATCTCGAATACGCAGTATTTT
.	TRBJ1-5	TRBV2	.	CASSAIRGPQHF	TGTGCCAGCAGTGCCATACGGGGGCCCCAGCATTTT
.	TRBJ2-2	TRBV5-1	.	CASSSHGLPRNANTGELFF	TGCGCCAGCAGCTCCCATGGCCTCCCCAGGAACGCGAACACCGGGGAGCTGTTTTTT
few	TRBJ2-7	TRBV7-2	TRBD1	CASSLAGTEAYEQYF	TGTGCCAGCAGCCTGGCCGGGACAGAAGCCTACGAGCAGTACTTC
.	TRBJ2-2	TRBV18	.	CASSPPMGQNTGELFF	TGTGCCAGCTCGCCTCCTATGGGACAGAACACCGGGGAGCTGTTTTTT
.	TRBJ1-1	TRBV2	.	CATAGQAGTEAFF	TGTGCCACGGCCGGGCAGGCGGGGACTGAAGCTTTCTTT
.	TRBJ1-6	TRBV19	.	CASSKDRRGSPLHF	TGTGCCAGTAGTAAGGACCGAAGGGGTTCACCCCTCCACTTT
.	TRBJ1-1	TRBV10-1	.	CASSAAGRANGAEAFF	TGCGCCAGCAGTGCTGCGGGCAGGGCGAATGGGGCTGAAGCTTTCTTT
.	TRBJ2-1	TRBV7-2	.	CAAEGRYNNEQFF	TGTGCCGCTGAAGGGCGGTACAACAATGAGCAGTTCTTC
.	TRBJ2-1	TRBV6-5	TRBD1	CASSVTGGSYNEQFF	TGTGCCAGCAGTGTGACAGGGGGCTCCTACAATGAGCAGTTCTTC
few	TRBJ2-3	TRBV5-6	.	CASSQIPSWARTDTQYF	TGTGCCAGCAGCCAAATCCCCAGTTGGGCCCGCACAGATACGCAGTATTTT
many	TRBJ2-3	TRBV2	.	CASNTEYTQYF	TGTGCCAGCAATACAGAGTATACGCAGTATTTT
once	TRBJ1-2	TRBV19	TRBD1	CASSLPGTGTYGYTF	TGTGCCAGTAGTCTCCCCGGGACAGGGACATATGGCTACACCTTC
.	TRBJ2-7	TRBV9	.	CASSVVPDKSEQYF	TGTGCCAGCAGCGTAGTACCGGACAAGTCCGAGCAGTACTTC
.	TRBJ2-5	TRBV7-3	.	CASSPTVQETQYF	TGTGCCAGCAGCCCGACAGTACAAGAGACCCAGTACTTC
.	TRBJ2-7	TRBV5-1	TRBD1	CASSSTGGSYEQYF	TGCGCCAGCAGCTCGACAGGGGGTTCGTACGAGCAGTACTTC
.	TRBJ2-1	TRBV5-1	.	CASSLPRDPMANEQFF	TGCGCCAGCAGCTTGCCCCGGGACCCGATGGCCAATGAGCAGTTCTTC
.	TRBJ1-1	TRBV6-5	.	CASSYGRAGTEAFF	TGTGCCAGCAGTTATGGCAGGGCGGGCACTGAAGCTTTCTTT
.	TRBJ2-3	TRBV30	.	CAWMYERVGTQYF	TGTGCCTGGATGTATGAGCGCGTTGGCACGCAGTATTTT
.	TRBJ2-2	TRBV19	TRBD1	CASSRTGGVGNTGELFF	TGTGCCAGTAGTAGGACAGGGGGCGTCGGGAACACCGGGGAGCTGTTTTTT
.	TRBJ1-4	TRBV2	TRBD1	CASSALDRGPTNEKLFF	TGTGCCAGCAGTGCCTTAGACAGGGGGCCAACTAATGAAAAACTGTTTTTT
.	TRBJ1-6	TRBV28	.	CASSAAASYNSPLHF	TGTGCCAGCAGCGCAGCGGCCTCCTATAATTCACCCCTCCACTTT
few	TRBJ2-1	TRBV7-2	.	CASSLLLPGPNEQFF	TGTGCCAGCAGCTTATTATTACCAGGACCTAATGAGCAGTTCTTC
.	TRBJ2-1	TRBV10-3	TRBD2	CAIRRAGTTYNEQFF	TGTGCCATCAGGAGGGCAGGGACTACCTACAATGAGCAGTTCTTC
many	TRBJ2-3	TRBV29-1	TRBD2	CSVATWGGRGDTQYF	TGCAGCGTTGCAACCTGGGGGGGGAGAGGAGATACGCAGTATTTT
.	TRBJ1-5	TRBV6-6	.	CASRAGHLAEQPQHF	TGTGCCAGCAGAGCGGGACATTTGGCCGAGCAGCCCCAGCATTTT
.	TRBJ2-7	TRBV10-3	TRBD2	CAISTPSGSYEQYF	TGTGCCATCAGTACCCCTAGCGGGTCCTACGAGCAGTACTTC
.	TRBJ2-3	TRBV2	TRBD2	CASRKEGVLAGGRTDTQYF	TGTGCCAGCAGAAAAGAGGGTGTACTAGCGGGGGGCCGCACAGATACGCAGTATTTT
.	TRBJ2-5	TRBV2	TRBD2	CASRGRLARGETQYF	TGTGCCAGCAGGGGGAGACTAGCCCGCGGAGAGACCCAGTACTTC
.	TRBJ2-1	TRBV12-5	.	CASGLPTRGSYNEQFF	TGTGCTAGTGGTTTGCCGACCCGCGGTTCCTACAATGAGCAGTTCTTC
.	TRBJ2-2	TRBV11-2	TRBD1	CASSTYRGHDGELFF	TGTGCCAGCAGTACATACAGGGGGCACGACGGGGAGCTGTTTTTT
.	TRBJ1-2	TRBV18	TRBD1	CASSFGQGSNYGYTF	TGTGCCAGCTCCTTTGGACAGGGATCTAACTATGGCTACACCTTC
once	TRBJ1-1	TRBV5-4	TRBD1	CASSRDRPYGTEAFF	TGTGCCAGCAGCCGGGACAGGCCGTACGGCACTGAAGCTTTCTTT
few	TRBJ2-1	TRBV19	.	CASSILDNEQFF	TGTGCCAGTAGTATACTAGACAATGAGCAGTTCTTC
.	TRBJ1-6	TRBV9	.	CASSRTGTNSPLHF	TGTGCCAGCAGCAGAACAGGGACCAATTCACCCCTCCACTTT
once	TRBJ2-1	TRBV4-1	.	CASSPRGLENNEQFF	TGCGCCAGCAGCCCGCGCGGGTTGGAAAACAATGAGCAGTTCTTC
.	TRBJ2-1	TRBV27	TRBD2	CASSLVGGSRYNEQFF	TGTGCCAGCAGTTTAGTCGGGGGGAGTCGTTACAATGAGCAGTTCTTC
.	TRBJ1-1	TRBV28	.	CASRTGGLTEAFF	TGTGCCAGCCGCACGGGGGGGCTCACTGAAGCTTTCTTT
.	TRBJ2-5	TRBV7-2	.	CASSLLGGETQYF	TGTGCCAGCAGCTTACTCGGTGGGGAGACCCAGTACTTC
.	TRBJ2-3	TRBV5-4	.	CASSLGGETDTQYF	TGTGCCAGCAGCTTGGGCGGGGAGACAGATACGCAGTATTTT
once	TRBJ1-1	TRBV11-2	TRBD1	CASSGTGRTEAFF	TGTGCCAGCAGCGGGACAGGCCGCACTGAAGCTTTCTTT
.	TRBJ2-3	TRBV7-2	.	CASNLGLGLDTQYF	TGTGCCAGCAATTTGGGATTGGGGTTGGATACGCAGTATTTT
.	TRBJ2-3	TRBV21-1	.	CASSSPDRSYTDTQYF	TGTGCCAGCAGCTCCCCGGACAGGAGTTACACAGATACGCAGTATTTT
.	TRBJ1-5	TRBV30	.	CAWKVKGGNQPQHF	TGTGCCTGGAAGGTCAAGGGAGGCAATCAGCCCCAGCATTTT
.	TRBJ1-5	TRBV28	.	CASSYQGYSNQPQHF	TGTGCCAGCAGCTACCAGGGGTATAGCAATCAGCCCCAGCATTTT
once	TRBJ2-7	TRBV30	TRBD2	CAWSRTSGTTYEQYF	TGTGCCTGGAGTAGGACTAGCGGGACGACCTACGAGCAGTACTTC
.	TRBJ1-3	TRBV10-2	.	CASSEARVSGNTIYF	TGCGCCAGCAGTGAAGCCAGGGTCTCTGGAAACACCATATATTTT
.	TRBJ2-2	TRBV18	.	CASSPGARSSGELFF	TGTGCCAGCTCACCCGGCGCTAGGAGTAGCGGGGAGCTGTTTTTT
once	TRBJ2-7	TRBV29-1	TRBD2	CSVRLAGVAEQYF	TGCAGCGTCAGACTAGCGGGAGTTGCCGAGCAGTACTTC
.	TRBJ2-1	TRBV5-4	TRBD2	CASSLGSAGGYNEQFF	TGTGCCAGCAGCTTAGGCTCAGCGGGGGGGTACAATGAGCAGTTCTTC
.	TRBJ2-3	TRBV18	.	CASSPIAVFSTDTQYF	TGTGCCAGCTCACCAATAGCGGTTTTCAGCACAGATACGCAGTATTTT
.	TRBJ1-1	TRBV6-1	TRBD1	CASSTRQGKNTEAFF	TGTGCCAGCAGTACCCGACAGGGGAAGAACACTGAAGCTTTCTTT
few	TRBJ1-5	TRBV19	.	CASSMSSRGQPQHF	TGTGCCAGTAGTATGTCGAGCCGGGGTCAGCCCCAGCATTTT
.	TRBJ2-7	TRBV6-1	TRBD2	CASTVAGLYEQYF	TGTGCCAGCACGGTAGCGGGCCTCTACGAGCAGTACTTC
few	TRBJ2-2	TRBV6-1	.	CASSEVWGSGELFF	TGTGCCAGCAGTGAAGTTTGGGGCTCCGGGGAGCTGTTTTTT
once	TRBJ2-2	TRBV9	TRBD2	CASTAPLGRVTGELFF	TGTGCCAGCACTGCCCCGTTGGGGAGGGTCACCGGGGAGCTGTTTTTT
.	TRBJ2-7	TRBV18	TRBD2	CASSPPGLLREQYF	TGTGCCAGCTCACCCCCGGGACTACTTAGGGAGCAGTACTTC
.	TRBJ1-5	TRBV30	TRBD1	CAWSPDRPQSNQPQHF	TGTGCCTGGAGTCCGGACAGGCCCCAATCCAATCAGCCCCAGCATTTT
.	TRBJ1-5	TRBV5-6	.	CASSSWSRGTQPQHF	TGTGCCAGCAGCTCCTGGAGCAGGGGCACTCAGCCCCAGCATTTT